Below are 8 T cell receptor beta chains sequenced from a single sample in a study of cytomegalovirus exposure and HLA in healthy donors. This PCR relied on a set of 60 Vbeta primers and 13 Jbeta primers. The method was immunoSEQ multiplex PCR; TCRdb's version includes in-frame clones alone and lacks a portion of them. The sample gives fewer than 150,000 clones, about 80% of which show up once; under 4.5% is in the top ten. The sequenced sample consisted of PBMCs. These receptors came from a man aged 18 to 29 in good health and CMV-seronegative.

The chain recombines TRBV6-5 with TRBJ1-6, with 9 bases identical to TRBD1. V lost 8 bases, J lost 9 bases, and 8 bases stayed unmatched. Germline V gives CDR1 MNHEY, CDR2 SVGAGI. The CDR3 is 14 residues long. This CDR3 is CASRGTGNGSPLHF. CDR3 nucleotides: TGTGCCAGCCGGGGGACAGGGAACGGTTCACCCCTCCACTTT.

The chain employs TRBV5-1 and TRBJ2-1; 13 bases match TRBD2. The CDR3 is made up of 16 amino acids. J was trimmed by 7 bases and V by 3 bases; bases with no gene match: 7. Germline loops: CDR1 SGHRS, CDR2 YFSETQ. CDR3 protein: CASSYTSGGAINEQFF. In nucleotides, the CDR3 is TGCGCCAGCAGCTATACTAGCGGGGGGGCCATAAATGAGCAGTTCTTC. The complete variable domain, with remaining parts taken from reference TRBV5-1 and TRBJ2-1, reads KAGVTQTPRYLIKTRGQQVTLSCSPISGHRSVSWYQQTPGQGLQFLFEYFSETQRNKGNFPGRFSGRQFSNSRSEMNVSTLELGDSALYLCASSYTSGGAINEQFFGPGTRLTVL.

The chain is built from TRBV19 and TRBJ1-1; D not resolved. The V gene's germline CDR1 is LNHDA and CDR2 SQIVND (reference sequence). V dropped 1 base and J dropped 1 base, with 4 bases sitting between them. The CDR3 has 13 amino acids. In DNA, the CDR3 is TGTGCCAGTAGTATAGCCCAGAACACTGAAGCTTTCTTT. Protein sequence: CASSIAQNTEAFF.

CDR3 DNA: TGTGCCAGCAGTTTAACCGGGACAGGGCGCGAGCAGTACTTC. It is translated as CASSLTGTGREQYF. The rearrangement joins TRBV27 to TRBJ2-7; 9 bases agree with TRBD1. CDR1 and CDR2 from the germline V gene are MNHEY and SMNVEV (reference sequence). The CDR3 has 14 residues. The V and J ends lost 2 bases and 6 bases, in that order; junction bases with no gene match: 5.

For this clone: The junction departs from the called germline gene at one end, perhaps through a read error. This same CDR3 is encoded by further DNA sequences in the sample. The rearrangement joins TRBV6-4 to TRBJ2-1; 8 bases are shared with TRBD1. The germline gives CDR1 MRHNA, CDR2 SNTAGT. This CDR3 has 15 residues. CDR3 DNA sequence: TGCGCCAGCAGTGCCGGGACAGGCTCCTACAATGAGCAGTTCTTC. This encodes CASSAGTGSYNEQFF.

The chain employs TRBV4-1 and TRBJ2-3, with 11 bases lining up with TRBD2. The V and J ends lost 1 base and 4 bases, in that order; junction bases with no gene match: 13. The germline gives CDR1 MGHRA, CDR2 YSYEKL. There are 19 residues in the CDR3. CDR3 region: CASSQGGEGLAGGADTQYF. The DNA of the CDR3 is TGCGCCAGCAGCCAAGGAGGGGAAGGACTAGCGGGTGGTGCAGATACGCAGTATTTT.

The V gene is TRBV2, the J gene TRBJ2-1, with 8 bases aligning to TRBD1. V lost 7 bases, J lost 0 bases, and 5 bases stayed unmatched. CDR1 SNHLY and CDR2 FYNNEI come from the germline V gene. The length of the CDR3 is 15 residues. The CDR3 nucleotides are TGTGCCAGCATAGGGACAGGAGTCTCCTACAATGAGCAGTTCTTC. This sequence encodes CASIGTGVSYNEQFF.

The rearrangement uses TRBV7-3 and TRBJ1-1; weak D call: TRBD1 (6 bases). From germline, CDR1 is SGHTA and CDR2 FQGTGA. CDR3 length equals 13 residues. Trimming removed 3 bases at V and 1 base at J, with 6 bases between. CDR3 region: CASSLGQNTEAFF. The CDR3 nucleotides are TGTGCCAGCAGCTTGGGACAGAACACTGAAGCTTTCTTT.